The 12 T cell receptor beta chains below all came from one sample that was sequenced in a study of T cells in Graves' hyperthyroidism and ophthalmopathy. What was amplified from RNA transcripts were TCR beta CDR3 regions. HTBI primers were the set used in a first-round RT-PCR of the TCR CDR3. Each CDR3 protein gets one entry after TCRdb re-called the multiplex PCR reads with MiXCR. There are around 600,000 distinct CDR3 sequences in the sample; roughly a sixth occur only once, and around 3.3% lies in the top ten. The specimen sequenced was blood. Receptor source: a middle-aged woman with Graves' ophthalmopathy.

A word on this clonotype: Compared with germline, one end of the junction differs, possibly owing to a read error. The chain recombines TRBV7-8 with TRBJ1-2; maybe TRBD1 (5 bases). The length of the CDR3 is 12 residues. From germline, CDR1 is SGHVS and CDR2 FQNEAQ. This CDR3 is CASSLGDYGCTF. CDR3 in DNA: TGTGCCAGCAGCTTAGGGGACTATGGCTGCACCTTC.

The sample holds many counts of this clonotype. This rearrangement joins TRBV7-8 to TRBJ2-1; the match to TRBD2 covers 11 bases. There are 16 residues in the CDR3. J lost 5 bases, V lost 1 base, and 4 bases had no gene match. The germline CDR1 and CDR2 sequences are SGHVS and FQNEAQ. The CDR3 region is CASSLGGLAANNEQFF. CDR3 DNA: TGTGCCAGCAGCTTAGGGGGACTAGCGGCGAACAATGAGCAGTTCTTC.

The chain has TRBV20-1 and TRBJ2-4; 7 nucleotides match TRBD1. Germline CDR1 is DFQATT and CDR2 is SNEGSKA (reference sequence). V lost 6 bases to trimming and J lost 3 bases; unmatched junction nucleotides: 5. This CDR3 region has 13 residues. The CDR3 protein is CSAHRDSKNIQYF. In DNA form, the CDR3 reads TGCAGTGCACATCGGGACAGCAAAAACATTCAGTACTTC.

This chain connects TRBV5-1 to TRBJ1-3; no clear D gene. Germline CDR1 reads SGHRS; CDR2 reads YFSETQ. Trimming took off 0 bases at V and 0 bases at J, with 7 bases between the two ends. There are 15 residues in the CDR3. The CDR3 nucleotides read TGCGCCAGCAGCTTGGGGCAGTACTCTGGAAACACCATATATTTT. This sequence encodes CASSLGQYSGNTIYF.

This clonotype was detected many times. The chain's CDR3 is CASSDRQGGSTDTQYF. The CDR3 coding sequence is TGTGCCAGCAGCGACAGACAGGGGGGAAGCACAGATACGCAGTATTTT. The chain uses TRBV11-2 and TRBJ2-3; TRBD1 aligns across 9 bases. CDR1 is SGHAT, CDR2 FQNNGV, per germline. The V and J ends lost 5 bases and 0 bases, in that order; junction bases with no gene match: 6. This CDR3 has 16 amino acids.

This clonotype was detected ten times or more. The gene calls are TRBV4-1 and TRBJ1-2; tentatively, D is TRBD1 (5 bases). Trimming shortened V by 1 base and J by 4 bases, and 19 bases separated the two germline ends. Germline CDR1 reads MGHRA; CDR2 reads YSYEKL. The CDR3 is 17 residues long. CDR3 nucleotides: TGCGCCAGCAGCCAAGGGGGATACGGGGCACGGGGCTATGGCTACACCTTC. Protein sequence: CASSQGGYGARGYGYTF.

The chain recombines TRBV27 with TRBJ1-2; 9 bases are shared with TRBD1. V shed 6 bases and J 4 bases; nucleotides not matched to a gene: 9. The CDR3 is 15 amino acids. Germline V gene sequence: CDR1 MNHEY, CDR2 SMNVEV (reference sequence). CDR3 in DNA: TGTGCCAGCAGGCCCGGGACAGGGATTTTCTATGGCTACACCTTC. Encoded protein: CASRPGTGIFYGYTF.

The chain links TRBV18 to TRBJ2-1, with 9 positions matching TRBD1. CDR3 length: 15 amino acids. Unmatched junction bases numbered 7, after V lost 2 bases and J lost 8 bases. Germline CDR1 and CDR2: KGHSH and LQKENI. The CDR3 is CASSPTGGPYDEQFF. The DNA for the CDR3 is TGTGCCAGCTCACCAACAGGGGGCCCGTACGATGAGCAGTTCTTC.

Many counts were recorded for this clonotype. The chain recombines TRBV2 with TRBJ2-5, with 7 bases matching TRBD1. The CDR3 is 13 residues long. Trimming cost V 5 bases and J 3 bases; bases outside gene matches: 3. The germline V gene encodes CDR1 SNHLY and CDR2 FYNNEI. CDR3 DNA: TGTGCCAGCAGTCCCACAGGGGAAGAGACCCAGTACTTC. Translating gives CASSPTGEETQYF. Together with reference TRBV2 and TRBJ2-5, the CDR3 gives the full variable domain: EPEVTQTPSHQVTQMGQEVILRCVPISNHLYFYWYRQILGQKVEFLVSFYNNEISEKSEIFDDQFSVERPDGSNFTLKIRSTKLEDSAMYFCASSPTGEETQYFGPGTRLLVL.

This clonotype was seen more than once but under ten times. The chain links TRBV19 to TRBJ2-7; D could derive from TRBD1 or TRBD2 (6 bases each). V lost 5 bases to trimming and J lost 2 bases, with 19 bases between them. Germline V gives CDR1 LNHDA, CDR2 SQIVND (reference sequence). The CDR3 covers 16 residues. CDR3 region: CASSRTGDRSAYEQYF. The CDR3 DNA reads as TGTGCCAGTAGTCGGACGGGAGACAGGTCAGCCTACGAGCAGTACTTC.

The chain recombines TRBV19 with TRBJ2-1; TRBD1 matches at 8 bases. Germline V gene data show CDR1 as LNHDA and CDR2 as SQIVND (reference sequence). The ends lost 6 bases at V and 2 bases at J; junction bases unmatched: 9. The CDR3 sequence is 16 residues long. The CDR3 region has the DNA TGTGCCAGTAGCGAAACGGGACAGGCCGCCTACAATGAGCAGTTCTTC. Its protein is CASSETGQAAYNEQFF.

This clonotype appeared a few times. The chain has TRBV7-8 and TRBJ2-1; D gene unclear. CDR1 and CDR2 from the germline V gene are SGHVS and FQNEAQ. V was trimmed by 5 bases and J by 10 bases, leaving 12 bases between them. This CDR3 is built from 12 residues. The DNA of the CDR3 is TGTGCCAGCAGCCTGGGCAACGGGGAGCAGTTCTTC. This translates into CASSLGNGEQFF.